This TCR beta chain was sequenced for a study of blood T cells in healthy people across ages. The study, taken as a whole, reports: Long-lived donors carried more naive CD4+ cells and greater diversity than aged donors. Older individuals had lower TCR beta diversity per million T cells (the decline was roughly linear).

This clonotype was recorded a few times. Its specificity is not known. The V gene's germline CDR1 is ENHRY and CDR2 SYGVKD. The V and J ends lost 3 bases and 10 bases respectively, with 13 bases between them. This CDR3 contains 14 residues. A second PCR, run for about 7 to 11 cycles, used a sample-barcoded 5' primer plus a J-beta primer mix. Each cDNA molecule received a tag from a template-switch adaptor that had 12 random nucleotides. Sequencing of every sample gave 3 million or more CDR3-containing paired-end reads. One entry per CDR3 protein results from TCRdb running MiXCR on the 5' RACE reads. The sample lists some 780,000 distinct CDR3 sequences, just over 55% seen once, with roughly 24% in the top ten.

This clonotype originated in a man aged 40-55 years in good health. The sequencing sample was made of blood. The rearrangement joins TRBV10-3 to TRBJ1-6; maybe TRBD1 (5 bases). The CDR3 is CAISDLGVRSPLHF. The CDR3 DNA reads as TGTGCCATCAGTGACTTAGGGGTTCGGTCACCCCTCCACTTT.